The 4 T cell receptor beta chains below were found in one sample sequenced in a study of control samples from healthy donors and cancer patients. Generated by immunoSEQ multiplex PCR, the TCRdb table keeps only in-frame clones and is missing some. The data show some 56,000 clones, with roughly 94% seen just once and approximately 2.3% held by the top ten. Material: blood. Source of these receptors: a young man in good health.

V gene TRBV6-5 combines with J gene TRBJ2-2, with a weak D call TRBD1 (6 bases). The CDR3 spans 14 residues. V shed 11 bases and J shed 4 bases, with 17 bases lying between them. Germline V lookup: CDR1 MNHEY, CDR2 SVGAGI. The DNA of the CDR3 is TGTGCCTGCACGCTCGGACAGATCACCGGGGAGCTGTTTTTT. It yields the protein CACTLGQITGELFF.

As for this clone: At one end the junction does not follow the germline gene, possibly because of a read error. The chain couples TRBV11-2 to TRBJ2-1, with 8 bases that match TRBD2. The CDR3 has 13 amino acids. Germline CDR1 is SGHAT and CDR2 is FQNNGV. CDR3 loop: CATSGSSYNEQFF. For the CDR3, the DNA is TGTGCCACCAGCGGGAGTTCCTACAATGAGCAGTTCTTC.

J is TRBJ1-5 and V is TRBV7-8; no firm D call. Germline V gives CDR1 SGHVS, CDR2 FQNEAQ. CDR3 length equals 15 residues. With 2 bases removed from V and 3 bases from J, the gap between germline ends came to 11 bases. DNA for the CDR3: TGTGCCAGCAGCTTATCATGGCAGAACAATCAGCCCCAGCATTTT. Its translation is CASSLSWQNNQPQHF.

This chain joins TRBV27 and TRBJ1-2; 7 nucleotides align to TRBD1. This CDR3 is built from 17 residues. V shed 5 bases and J 4 bases; nucleotides not matched to a gene: 16. The germline gives CDR1 MNHEY, CDR2 SMNVEV (reference sequence). The CDR3 region has the DNA TGTGCCAGCAGTCCCCTATCCCTACAGGGGAGCCCCTATGGCTACACCTTC. Its protein is CASSPLSLQGSPYGYTF.